Listed below are T cell receptor beta chains from one sample, sequenced in a study of T cells in Graves' hyperthyroidism and ophthalmopathy. In TCRdb, the multiplex PCR reads were re-called with MiXCR into one record per CDR3 protein. The sample includes hundreds of thousands of distinct CDR3 sequences, over 15% of them seen just once. Sequenced: blood. All receptors derive from a woman aged 18-35 years with Graves' hyperthyroidism. CDR3s leave out the opening cysteine and the closing phenylalanine or tryptophan.

J: TRBJ1-1
V: TRBV5-6
CDR3: ASSWTLGVDTEAF

J: TRBJ2-2
V: TRBV15
CDR3: ATSRDPSDRTGELF

J: TRBJ2-5
V: TRBV5-6
CDR3: ASSSHRGETQY

J: TRBJ2-7
V: TRBV30
CDR3: AWRRTGSYEQY

J: TRBJ2-7
V: TRBV4-1
CDR3: ASSHIGLAGTSSYEQY

J: TRBJ2-1
V: TRBV4-3
CDR3: ASSQGGPGNEQF

J: TRBJ2-5
V: TRBV7-2
CDR3: ASSRVEETQY

J: TRBJ1-1
V: TRBV2
CDR3: ASVAGGEGTEAF

J: TRBJ1-1
V: TRBV9
CDR3: ASSSPDRETEAF

J: TRBJ2-5
V: TRBV7-9
CDR3: ASSLIRTSIQETQY

J: TRBJ1-2
V: TRBV6-5
CDR3: ASSYSGVADREGYT

J: TRBJ1-5
V: TRBV4-1
CDR3: ASSPQGRGRSNQPPH

J: TRBJ1-2
V: TRBV4-3
CDR3: ASSQGWTNYGYT

J: TRBJ1-4
V: TRBV2
CDR3: ASSVIGADNEKLF

J: TRBJ2-1
V: TRBV24-1
CDR3: ATRPGLAGTYNEQF